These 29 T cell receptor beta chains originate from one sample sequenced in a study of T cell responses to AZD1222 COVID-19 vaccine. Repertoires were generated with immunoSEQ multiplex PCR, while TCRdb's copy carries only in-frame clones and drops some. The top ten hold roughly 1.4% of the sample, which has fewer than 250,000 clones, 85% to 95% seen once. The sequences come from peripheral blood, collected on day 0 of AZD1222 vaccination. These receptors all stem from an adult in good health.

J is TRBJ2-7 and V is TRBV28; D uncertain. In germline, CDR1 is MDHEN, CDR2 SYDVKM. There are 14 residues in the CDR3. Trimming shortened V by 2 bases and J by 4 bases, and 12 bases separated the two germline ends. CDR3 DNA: TGTGCCAGCAGTTTAGGGCCGCTCCCTTACGAGCAGTACTTC. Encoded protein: CASSLGPLPYEQYF.

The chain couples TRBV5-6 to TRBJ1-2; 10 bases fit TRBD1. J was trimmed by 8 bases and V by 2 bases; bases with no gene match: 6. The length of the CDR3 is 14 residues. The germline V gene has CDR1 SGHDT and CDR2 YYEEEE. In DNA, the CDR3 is TGTGCCAGCAGCTTCTGGACAGGGGGATACGGCTACACCTTC. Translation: CASSFWTGGYGYTF.

Written as DNA, the CDR3 is TGCGCCAGCAGCCAACCCTCCGGCTACGGGGGGTACAATGAGCAGTTCTTC. Translating it yields CASSQPSGYGGYNEQFF. This rearrangement joins TRBV4-1 to TRBJ2-1; TRBD2 aligns across 7 bases. The germline V gene has CDR1 MGHRA and CDR2 YSYEKL. The V segment lost 2 bases and the J segment 4 bases; nucleotides outside the gene matches: 11. CDR3 length: 17 amino acids.

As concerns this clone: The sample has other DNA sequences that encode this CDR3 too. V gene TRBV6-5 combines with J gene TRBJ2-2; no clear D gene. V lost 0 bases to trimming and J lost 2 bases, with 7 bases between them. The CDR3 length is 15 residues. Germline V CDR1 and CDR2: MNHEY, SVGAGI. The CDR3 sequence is CASSYSRPNTGELFF. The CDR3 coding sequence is TGTGCCAGCAGTTACTCCCGACCCAACACCGGGGAGCTGTTTTTT.

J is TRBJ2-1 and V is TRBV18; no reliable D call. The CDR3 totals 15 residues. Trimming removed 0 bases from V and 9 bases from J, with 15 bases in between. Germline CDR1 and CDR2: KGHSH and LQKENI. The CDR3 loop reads CASSPPSVPVAEQFF. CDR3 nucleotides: TGTGCCAGCTCACCACCGTCGGTACCAGTTGCTGAGCAGTTCTTC.

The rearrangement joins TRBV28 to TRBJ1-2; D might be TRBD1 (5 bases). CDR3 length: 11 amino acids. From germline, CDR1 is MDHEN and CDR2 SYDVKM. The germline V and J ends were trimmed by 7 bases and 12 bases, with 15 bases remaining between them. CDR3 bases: TGTGCCAGCACCGCAGGGCTGTTGAACACCTTC. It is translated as CASTAGLLNTF.

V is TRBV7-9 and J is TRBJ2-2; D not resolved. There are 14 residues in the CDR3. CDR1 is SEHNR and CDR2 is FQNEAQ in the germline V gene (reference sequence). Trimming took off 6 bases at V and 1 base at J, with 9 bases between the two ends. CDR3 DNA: TGTGCCAGCAGGTTGACGGAGAACACCGGGGAGCTGTTTTTT. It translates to CASRLTENTGELFF. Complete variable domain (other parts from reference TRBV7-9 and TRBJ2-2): DTGVSQNPRHKITKRGQNVTFRCDPISEHNRLYWYRQTLGQGPEFLTYFQNEAQLEKSRLLSDRFSAERPKGSFSTLEIQRTEQGDSAMYLCASRLTENTGELFFGEGSRLTVL.

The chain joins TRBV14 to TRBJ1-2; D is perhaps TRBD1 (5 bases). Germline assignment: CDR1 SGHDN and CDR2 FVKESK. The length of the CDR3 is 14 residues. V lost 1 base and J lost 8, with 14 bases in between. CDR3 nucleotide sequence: TGTGCCAGCAGCCAAGGACAGCCCTGGAAAGGCTACACCTTC. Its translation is CASSQGQPWKGYTF.

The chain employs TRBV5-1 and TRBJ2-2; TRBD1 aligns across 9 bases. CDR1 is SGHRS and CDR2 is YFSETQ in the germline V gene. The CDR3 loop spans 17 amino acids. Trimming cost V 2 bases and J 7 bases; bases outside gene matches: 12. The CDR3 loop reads CASSFWPGQGIGGELFF. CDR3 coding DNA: TGCGCCAGCAGCTTCTGGCCGGGACAGGGAATTGGCGGGGAGCTGTTTTTT.

CDR3 amino acids: CASSQENRGEAFF. CDR3 sequence (DNA): TGTGCCAGCAGCCAAGAGAACAGGGGTGAAGCTTTCTTT. The chain links TRBV4-2 to TRBJ1-1; 7 bases line up with TRBD1. With 0 bases clipped from V and 7 bases from J, the junction kept 2 bases outside the gene matches. Germline CDR1 and CDR2: LGHNA and YNFKEQ. This CDR3 spans 13 amino acids.

CDR3 coding DNA: TGTGCCAGCAGTTACGGGCAGGGTCCCTATGGCTACACCTTC. This encodes CASSYGQGPYGYTF. The chain combines TRBV6-5 with TRBJ1-2, with D tentatively TRBD1 (5 bases). Germline V CDR1 and CDR2: MNHEY, SVGAGI. The length of the CDR3 is 14 residues. The V end was cut by 2 bases, the J end by 4 bases, with 11 bases between.

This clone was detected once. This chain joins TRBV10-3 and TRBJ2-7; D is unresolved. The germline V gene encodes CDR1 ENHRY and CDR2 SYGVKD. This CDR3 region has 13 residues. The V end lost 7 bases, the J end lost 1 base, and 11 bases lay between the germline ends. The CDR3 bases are TGTGCCATCACCCCGGCGGCGTCCTACGAGCAGTACTTC. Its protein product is CAITPAASYEQYF.

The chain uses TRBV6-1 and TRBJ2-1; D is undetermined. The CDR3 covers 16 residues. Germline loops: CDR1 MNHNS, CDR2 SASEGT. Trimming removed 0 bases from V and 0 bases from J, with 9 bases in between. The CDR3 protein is CASSEAPVGSYNEQFF. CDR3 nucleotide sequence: TGTGCCAGCAGTGAAGCGCCCGTGGGCTCCTACAATGAGCAGTTCTTC.

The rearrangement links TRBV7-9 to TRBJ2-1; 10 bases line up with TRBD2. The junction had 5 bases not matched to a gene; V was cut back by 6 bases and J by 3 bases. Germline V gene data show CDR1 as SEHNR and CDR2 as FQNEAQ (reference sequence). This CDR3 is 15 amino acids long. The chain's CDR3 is CASSKTSGVYNEQFF. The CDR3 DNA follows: TGTGCCAGCAGTAAAACTAGCGGGGTCTACAATGAGCAGTTCTTC.

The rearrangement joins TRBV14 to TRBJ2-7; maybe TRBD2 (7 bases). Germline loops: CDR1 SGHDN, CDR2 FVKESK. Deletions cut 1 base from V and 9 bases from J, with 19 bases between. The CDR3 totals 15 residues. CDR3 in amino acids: CASSQVAGAPLGQYF. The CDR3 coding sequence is TGTGCCAGCAGCCAAGTTGCGGGGGCCCCGCTTGGGCAGTACTTC.

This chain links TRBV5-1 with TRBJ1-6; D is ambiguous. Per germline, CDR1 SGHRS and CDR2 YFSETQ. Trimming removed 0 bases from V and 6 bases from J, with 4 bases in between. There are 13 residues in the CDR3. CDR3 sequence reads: CASSLDSNSPLHF. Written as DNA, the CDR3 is TGCGCCAGCAGCTTGGACTCTAATTCACCCCTCCACTTT.

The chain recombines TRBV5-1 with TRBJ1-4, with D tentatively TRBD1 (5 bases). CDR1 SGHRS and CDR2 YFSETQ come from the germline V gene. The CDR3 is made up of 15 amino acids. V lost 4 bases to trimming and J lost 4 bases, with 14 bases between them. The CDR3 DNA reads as TGCGCCAGCAGCGTCCGGGGCGATAATAATGAAAAACTGTTTTTT. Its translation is CASSVRGDNNEKLFF. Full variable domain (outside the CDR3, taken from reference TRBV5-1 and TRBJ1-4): KAGVTQTPRYLIKTRGQQVTLSCSPISGHRSVSWYQQTPGQGLQFLFEYFSETQRNKGNFPGRFSGRQFSNSRSEMNVSTLELGDSALYLCASSVRGDNNEKLFFGSGTQLSVL.

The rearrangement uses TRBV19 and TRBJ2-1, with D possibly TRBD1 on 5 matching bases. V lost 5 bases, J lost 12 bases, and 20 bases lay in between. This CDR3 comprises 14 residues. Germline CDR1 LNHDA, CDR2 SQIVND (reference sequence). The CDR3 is CASSLPTDLMLQFF. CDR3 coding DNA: TGTGCCAGTAGTCTACCGACAGACTTAATGTTGCAGTTCTTC.

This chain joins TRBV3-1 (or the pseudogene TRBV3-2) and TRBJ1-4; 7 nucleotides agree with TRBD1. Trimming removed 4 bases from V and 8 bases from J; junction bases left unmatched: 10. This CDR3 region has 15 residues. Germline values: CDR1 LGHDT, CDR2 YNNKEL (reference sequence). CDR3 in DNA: TGTGCCAGCAGCCGAAGACAGGGCGGAGTCGAAAAACTGTTTTTT. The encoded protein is CASSRRQGGVEKLFF.

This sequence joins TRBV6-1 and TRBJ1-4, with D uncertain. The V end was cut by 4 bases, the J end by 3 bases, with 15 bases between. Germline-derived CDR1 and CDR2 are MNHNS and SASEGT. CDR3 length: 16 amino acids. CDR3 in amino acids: CASSAVPPGANEKLFF. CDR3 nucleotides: TGTGCCAGCAGTGCCGTCCCCCCCGGGGCTAATGAAAAACTGTTTTTT.

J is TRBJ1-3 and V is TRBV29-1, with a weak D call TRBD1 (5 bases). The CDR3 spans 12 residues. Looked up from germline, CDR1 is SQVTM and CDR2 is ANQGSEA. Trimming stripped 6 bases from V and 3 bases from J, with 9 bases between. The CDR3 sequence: CSVRDLGNTIYF. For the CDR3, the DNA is TGCAGCGTCAGGGACCTTGGAAACACCATATATTTT.

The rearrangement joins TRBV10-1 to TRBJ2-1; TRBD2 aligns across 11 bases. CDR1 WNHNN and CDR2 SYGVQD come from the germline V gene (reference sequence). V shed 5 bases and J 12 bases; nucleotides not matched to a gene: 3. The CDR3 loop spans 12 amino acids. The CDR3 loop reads CASSLAGGRQFF. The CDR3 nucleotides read TGCGCCAGCAGTTTAGCGGGGGGGCGGCAGTTCTTC.

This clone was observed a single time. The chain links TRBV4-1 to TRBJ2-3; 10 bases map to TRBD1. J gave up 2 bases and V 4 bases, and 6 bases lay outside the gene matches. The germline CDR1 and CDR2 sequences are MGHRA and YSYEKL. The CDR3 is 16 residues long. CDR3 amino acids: CASSPKTGGSTDTQYF. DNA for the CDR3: TGCGCCAGCAGCCCAAAGACAGGGGGCTCCACAGATACGCAGTATTTT.

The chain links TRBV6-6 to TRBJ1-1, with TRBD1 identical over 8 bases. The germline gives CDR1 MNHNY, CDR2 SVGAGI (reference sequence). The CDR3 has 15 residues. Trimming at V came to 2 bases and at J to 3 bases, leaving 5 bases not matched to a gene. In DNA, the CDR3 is TGTGCCAGCAGTTACCCAGCAGGGGGCTACACTGAAGCTTTCTTT. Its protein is CASSYPAGGYTEAFF.

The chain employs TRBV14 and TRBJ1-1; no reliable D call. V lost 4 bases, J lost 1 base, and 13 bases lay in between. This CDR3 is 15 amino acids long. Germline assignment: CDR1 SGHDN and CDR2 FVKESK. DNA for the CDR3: TGTGCCAGCAGCCTGAAATGGGGTGAGAACACTGAAGCTTTCTTT. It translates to CASSLKWGENTEAFF. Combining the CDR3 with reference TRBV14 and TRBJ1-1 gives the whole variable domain EAGVTQFPSHSVIEKGQTVTLRCDPISGHDNLYWYRRVMGKEIKFLLHFVKESKQDESGMPNNRFLAERTGGTYSTLKVQPAELEDSGVYFCASSLKWGENTEAFFGQGTRLTVV.

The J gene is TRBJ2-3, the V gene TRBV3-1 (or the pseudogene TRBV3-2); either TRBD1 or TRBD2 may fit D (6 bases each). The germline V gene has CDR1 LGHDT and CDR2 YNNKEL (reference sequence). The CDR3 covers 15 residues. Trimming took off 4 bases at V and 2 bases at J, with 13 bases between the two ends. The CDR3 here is CASSPIGGLTDTQYF. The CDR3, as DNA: TGTGCCAGCAGCCCAATAGGGGGACTCACAGATACGCAGTATTTT.

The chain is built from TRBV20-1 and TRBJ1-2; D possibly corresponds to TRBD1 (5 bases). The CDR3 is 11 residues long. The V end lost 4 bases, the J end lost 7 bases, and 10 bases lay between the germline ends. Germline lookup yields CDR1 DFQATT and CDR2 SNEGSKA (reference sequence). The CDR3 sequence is CSANQGAGYTF. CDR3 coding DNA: TGCAGTGCTAACCAGGGAGCTGGCTACACCTTC.

CDR3 coding DNA: TGCGCCAGCAGTCAATCGCGGCAGATGGACACTGAAGCTTTCTTT. Translating gives CASSQSRQMDTEAFF. The V and J genes are TRBV23-1 and TRBJ1-1; no clear D gene. TRBV23-1 is treated as an ORF (open reading frame) with a function not yet certain. The V end was cut by 0 bases, the J end by 3 bases, with 11 bases between. The CDR3 sequence is 15 residues long.

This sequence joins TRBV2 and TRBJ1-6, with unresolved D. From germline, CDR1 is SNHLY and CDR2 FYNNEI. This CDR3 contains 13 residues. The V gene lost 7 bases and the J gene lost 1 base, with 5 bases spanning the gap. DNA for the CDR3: TGTGCCAGCACGGTATCCTATAATTCACCCCTCCACTTT. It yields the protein CASTVSYNSPLHF.